This entry lists 17 T cell receptor beta chains sequenced from one sample in a study of tissue T cells after allogeneic stem cell transplantation. Time point defined: mouse harvest day 14 after allogeneic transplant. Mouse grafts combined 10^7 T-cell-depleted bone marrow cells with 10^6 splenic CD5+ T cells. Profiled with immunoSEQ multiplex PCR; TCRdb holds only in-frame clones, not every one. The table records almost 7,000 clones, about a third of them present only once. The sequenced sample was skin. All receptors come from a female BALB/c mouse given C57BL/6 T cells with graft-versus-host disease after an allogeneic hematopoietic cell transplant.

This clone appeared a few times. The listed genes are named as in mouse. The read is 1 residue too short to cover the CDR3 end, so that end is filled in from the germline J gene. This chain joins TRBV5 and TRBJ2-2; TRBD1 aligns across 8 bases. The germline CDR1 and CDR2 sequences are LGHNA and YNLKQL (reference sequence). The length of the CDR3 is 15 residues. The junction had 2 bases not matched to a gene; V was cut back by 3 bases and J by 2 bases. Partial CDR3 DNA: TGTGCCAGCAGCCAGACAGGGGAGAACACCGGGCAGCTCTAC. Translated, it gives CASSQTGENTGQLY. The CDR3 as a whole reads CASSQTGENTGQLYF.

By share, this clone ranks as medium-sized. Here the gene names and germline are mouse. The CDR3 end falls 1 residue outside the read, so it is completed with the germline J gene. The rearrangement uses TRBV13-1 and TRBJ1-4; 10 nucleotides line up with TRBD1. With 5 bases clipped from V and 5 bases from J, the junction kept 3 bases outside the gene matches. CDR3 length: 14 residues. Germline V gene lookup returns CDR1 NSHNY and CDR2 SYGAGN. Partial CDR3 DNA: TGTGCCAGCAGCCCGGGACAGGGGAACGAAAGATTATTT. Translated, it gives CASSPGQGNERLF. The CDR3, in full, reads CASSPGQGNERLFF.

This clone is classed as medium-sized. Genes and germline are mouse. The read stops 1 residue short of the end of the CDR3; the missing end is completed from the germline J gene. This rearrangement joins TRBV20 to TRBJ2-7; the match to TRBD2 covers 10 bases. The CDR3 is 13 residues long. The V and J ends lost 6 bases and 3 bases, in that order; junction bases with no gene match: 5. The germline gives CDR1 GFQATS, CDR2 STVNSAI. This chain's CDR3 is CGAADWGYYEQYF. The CDR3 DNA, read in part, is TGTGGTGCGGCGGACTGGGGGTACTATGAACAGTAC.

This clone is medium-sized by share. The gene names here belong to mouse. The CDR3 goes on 1 residue after the read ends, and that part is filled in from the germline J gene. The chain recombines TRBV26 with TRBJ2-7; TRBD1 matches at 8 bases. The CDR3 is 13 residues long. Germline V gene data show CDR1 as KGHPV and CDR2 as FQNQEV (reference sequence). After removal of 2 bases from V and 7 bases from J, the junction contained 4 bases not matched to a gene. CDR3 DNA, as far as it was read: TGTGCCAGCAGTCTGCAGGGGGCGAGGGAACAGTAC. Protein sequence: CASSLQGAREQY. The full CDR3 is CASSLQGAREQYF.

This clone has just a few counts. Genes and germline come from the mouse. The CDR3 goes on 1 residue after the read ends, and that part is filled in from the germline J gene. The chain has TRBV19 and TRBJ1-2, with 9 bases matching TRBD1. V lost 2 bases, J lost 0 bases, and 2 bases stayed unmatched. From germline, CDR1 is FNHDT and CDR2 SITEND (reference sequence). The CDR3 runs to 15 residues. The CDR3 DNA, read in part, is TGTGCCAGCAGTATGGACAGGGGCACAAACTCCGACTACACC. Its translation is CASSMDRGTNSDYT. The full CDR3 is CASSMDRGTNSDYTF.

A note on this clone: Gene and germline names: mouse. The read comes to an end 1 residue before the CDR3 does, leaving the germline J gene to fill in the end. The chain employs TRBV23 and TRBJ2-5; TRBD2, the D gene given by the table, was not confirmed from the DNA. The CDR3 length is 14 residues. CDR1 is KGHTA and CDR2 is FQNQQP in the germline V gene. The CDR3 sequence: CSSSQSRWGGTQYF. The DNA read from the CDR3 is TGCTCCAGCAGTCAATCACGCTGGGGAGGGACCCAGTAC.

This clone has more than one count but fewer than ten. Mouse names are used for the genes. The CDR3 is cut off 1 residue early in the read; its end comes from the germline J gene. The chain uses TRBV12-1 and TRBJ2-4, with 11 bases matching TRBD2. There are 16 residues in the CDR3. V lost 2 bases and J lost 0; bases outside the gene matches: 3. The germline V gene has CDR1 SGHSN and CDR2 HYEKVE. The CDR3 spells CASSRGLGASQNTLYF. CDR3 bases read: TGTGCCAGCTCTCGGGGACTGGGGGCTAGTCAAAACACCTTGTAC.

This clone has only a few counts. The genes are named according to mouse. Coverage ceases 1 residue before the CDR3 finishes, and the germline J gene fills in the end. V and J are TRBV3 and TRBJ2-7, with D perhaps TRBD1 (7 bases). This CDR3 spans 13 amino acids. The germline V gene encodes CDR1 SNHLY and CDR2 FYNGKV (reference sequence). The V end lost 3 bases, the J end lost 4 bases, and 10 bases lay between the germline ends. Incomplete CDR3 DNA: TGTGCCAGCAGCTTCCCAGGGGGGTATGAACAGTAC. It codes for CASSFPGGYEQY. The whole CDR3 is CASSFPGGYEQYF. Full variable domain (rest looked up from reference TRBV3 and TRBJ2-7): GPKVLQIPSHQIIDMGQMVTLNCDPVSNHLYFYWYKQILGQQMEFLVNFYNGKVMEKSKLFKDQFSVERPDGSYFTLKIQPTALEDSAVYFCASSFPGGYEQYFGPGTRLTVL.

As to this clone: Mouse germline and gene names are used. Read coverage stops 1 residue before the CDR3 terminus; the germline J gene supplies the remainder. The chain links TRBV29 to TRBJ1-3; TRBD1 is a possible D gene (6 bases). The CDR3 is 14 residues long. V shed 5 bases and J shed 0 bases, with 8 bases lying between them. Germline CDR1 and CDR2: MSHET and SYDVDS. Incomplete CDR3 DNA: TGTGCTAGCAGTCCAGGGGTTTCTGGAAATACGCTCTAT. Its translation is CASSPGVSGNTLY. The full CDR3 protein reads CASSPGVSGNTLYF.

This clone showed up just a few times. The gene names here belong to mouse. The sequenced fragment ends 1 residue before the CDR3 boundary, so the rest is inferred from the germline J gene. The chain joins TRBV19 to TRBJ2-2, with unresolved D. CDR3 size: 14 residues. Per the germline V gene, CDR1 is FNHDT and CDR2 is SITEND (reference sequence). V dropped 4 bases and J dropped 1 base, with 8 bases sitting between them. Partial CDR3 DNA: TGTGCCAGCAGTCGGGGAGAAAACACCGGGCAGCTCTAC. Translated, it gives CASSRGENTGQLY. The full-length CDR3 reads as CASSRGENTGQLYF.

With respect to this clone: Mouse names are used for the genes. With the read ending 1 residue before the CDR3 end, the germline J gene is used to fill in that end. The chain is built from TRBV19 and TRBJ2-1; TRBD1 matches 8 bases. V shed 6 bases, J shed 2 bases, and the junction held 7 bases outside the gene matches. Germline V gene sequence: CDR1 FNHDT, CDR2 SITEND (reference sequence). CDR3 length: 15 residues. The sequenced part of the CDR3 DNA is TGTGCCAGCACCTCTCCGGGACAGGACTATGCTGAGCAGTTC. This encodes CASTSPGQDYAEQF. The CDR3 as a whole reads CASTSPGQDYAEQFF.

In its sample, this clone is medium-sized (0.01 to 0.1%). Gene labels here are mouse ones. The read ends 1 residue before the CDR3 terminus; that terminus is restored from the germline J gene. The genes are TRBV31 and TRBJ1-5; TRBD1 matches 9 bases. Germline CDR1 is GKSSPN and CDR2 is SITVG. CDR3 length: 16 amino acids. V lost 3 bases to trimming and J lost 0 bases; unmatched junction nucleotides: 6. The CDR3 bases that were read are TGTGCCTGGAGCTCCGGGACAGGGAATAACAACCAGGCTCCGCTT. It encodes CAWSSGTGNNNQAPL. The full CDR3 sequence reads CAWSSGTGNNNQAPLF.

This clone was detected only a few times. Genes and germline come from the mouse. The read stops 1 residue short of the end of the CDR3; the missing end is completed from the germline J gene. The chain uses TRBV13-1 and TRBJ2-2, with D perhaps matching TRBD2 (5 bases). Trimming took 2 bases from V and 0 from J, leaving 8 bases between them. From germline, CDR1 is NSHNY and CDR2 SYGAGN. CDR3 length: 15 residues. Here the CDR3 reads CASSDLGSNTGQLYF. The part of the CDR3 DNA that was read is TGTGCCAGCAGTGACCTGGGTTCAAACACCGGGCAGCTCTAC.

This clone was detected only a few times. Mouse gene names and germline throughout. Coverage ceases 1 residue before the CDR3 finishes, and the germline J gene fills in the end. This chain links TRBV13-2 with TRBJ2-1, with 10 bases matching TRBD2. After removal of 1 base from V and 3 bases from J, the junction contained 4 bases not matched to a gene. Germline-derived CDR1 and CDR2 are NNHNN and SYGAGS (reference sequence). The CDR3 consists of 16 residues. The DNA read from the CDR3 is TGTGCCAGCGGTGATCCCGGGACTGGGGTCTATGCTGAGCAGTTC. It specifies CASGDPGTGVYAEQF. The whole CDR3 is CASGDPGTGVYAEQFF.

Note on this clone: The germline and genes are mouse ones. Sequencing ends 1 residue short of the CDR3 end; the germline J gene provides the rest. The chain employs TRBV23 and TRBJ2-4; the table names TRBD1, a call not compared with the DNA. The germline CDR1 and CDR2 sequences are KGHTA and FQNQQP. CDR3 size: 14 residues. CDR3 bases read: TGCTCCAGCAGTCAATCGCCGACAGAAAACACCTTGTAC. Protein product: CSSSQSPTENTLY. The complete CDR3 protein is CSSSQSPTENTLYF.

There are a few counts of this clone. The gene symbols are mouse symbols. The sequenced fragment ends 1 residue before the CDR3 boundary, so the rest is inferred from the germline J gene. The rearrangement joins TRBV5 to TRBJ2-4, with D possibly being TRBD2 (7 bases). The CDR3 extends over 15 amino acids. Germline V gene lookup returns CDR1 LGHNA and CDR2 YNLKQL (reference sequence). V gave up 3 bases and J gave up 0 bases, with 10 bases separating them. CDR3: CASSHWGASQNTLYF. The DNA read from the CDR3 is TGTGCCAGCAGCCATTGGGGGGCTAGTCAAAACACCTTGTAC.

A word on this clone: Gene names are the mouse ones. The sequenced fragment ends 1 residue before the CDR3 boundary, so the rest is inferred from the germline J gene. The V call is TRBV26, the J call TRBJ1-3; no clear D gene. Trimming pared 2 bases from V and 3 bases from J, leaving 5 bases between. The CDR3 length is 13 residues. Per the germline V gene, CDR1 is KGHPV and CDR2 is FQNQEV (reference sequence). CDR3 DNA, as far as it was read: TGTGCCAGCAGTCTGGCAGATGGAAATACGCTCTAT. Its translation: CASSLADGNTLY. The whole CDR3 protein reads CASSLADGNTLYF.